The 5 T cell receptor beta chains presented below share a single source sample, sequenced in a study of CD8 T cells in Susac syndrome (dated by TCRdb to the late 2010s). The library was built by means of the immunoSEQ multiplex PCR assay. RNA was extracted using the RNeasy kit, and about 0.5 to 1 ug of the RNA was reverse transcribed with random hexamers. TCRdb reran the public reads through fastp at Q25 and MiXCR, keeping productive beta chains. Rows merge per CDR3 protein into single entries with the most common DNA and genes. The sample records some 200,000 distinct CDR3 sequences, under 97% of which are singletons. 0.09% to 0.1% of the sample is taken by the ten largest. Sequencing was done on a sample of CD4+ T cells from PBMCs. These receptors all stem from a human donor with Susac syndrome.

The chain joins TRBV2 to TRBJ1-4; D not certain. The CDR3 contains 15 residues. Germline-derived CDR1 and CDR2 are SNHLY and FYNNEI. V was trimmed by 3 bases and J by 3 bases, leaving 11 bases between them. The CDR3 DNA sequence: TGTGCCAGCAGTGAGCTAGGCAGACCTAATGAAAAACTGTTTTTT. The encoded protein is CASSELGRPNEKLFF.

Comments on this clonotype: One end of the junction does not line up with germline, which may come from a read error. The V gene is TRBV7-7, the J gene TRBJ2-5; D tentatively reads TRBD1 or TRBD2 (5 bases each). The CDR3 length is 15 residues. The V gene's germline CDR1 is SSHAT and CDR2 FNYEAQ (reference sequence). The CDR3 spells CASSLTEGPEETQYF. The CDR3 nucleotides read TGTGCTAGCAGCTTAACCGAGGGGCCGGAAGAGACCCAGTACTTC.

This chain joins TRBV3-1 and TRBJ2-5, with D tentatively TRBD2 (6 bases). The CDR3 runs to 16 residues. From germline, CDR1 is LGHDT and CDR2 YNNKEL (reference sequence). Trimming cost V 2 bases and J 5 bases, with 18 bases left between them. In nucleotides, the CDR3 is TGTGCCAGCAGCCAATCCCCGGGGGTTGGTGCGGAGACCCAGTACTTC. Amino acid sequence: CASSQSPGVGAETQYF.

The J gene is TRBJ2-7, the V gene TRBV29-1, with TRBD2 as a possible D gene (6 bases). CDR1 and CDR2 from the germline V gene are SQVTM and ANQGSEA. This CDR3 contains 11 residues. With 4 bases removed from V and 5 bases from J, the gap between germline ends came to 9 bases. Here the CDR3 reads CSVGGVHEQYF. The CDR3 nucleotides are TGCAGCGTTGGGGGGGTCCACGAGCAGTACTTC.

This clonotype was observed a single time. V is TRBV9 and J is TRBJ2-5, with TRBD1 identical over 7 bases. In germline, CDR1 is SGDLS, CDR2 YYNGEE. The CDR3 loop spans 14 amino acids. V lost 0 bases, J lost 5 bases, and 4 bases stayed unmatched. Written as DNA, the CDR3 is TGTGCCAGCAGCGTAGAACAGGGGAGCGAGACCCAGTACTTC. Protein sequence: CASSVEQGSETQYF.